This T cell receptor (beta chain) emerged from a study of cytomegalovirus exposure and HLA in healthy donors. The junction had 5 bases not matched to a gene; V was cut back by 3 bases and J by 3 bases. CDR1 and CDR2 (germline): SNHLY, FYNNEI. The CDR3 is 16 amino acids. PCR was performed using 60 Vbeta and 13 Jbeta primers. The repertoire was sequenced with immunoSEQ multiplex PCR; TCRdb's copy has only in-frame clones and lacks some. The sample holds just under 150,000 clones; over 75% are singletons and the top ten take roughly 2.8%. The sequenced sample consisted of PBMCs. The V call is TRBV2, the J call TRBJ2-2, with 9 bases that match TRBD2. This clonotype was obtained from a woman between 25 and 40 years old in good health and CMV-seronegative. CDR3 in amino acids: CASSEETSGYTGELFF. The CDR3 coding sequence is TGTGCCAGCAGTGAGGAGACTAGCGGATACACCGGGGAGCTGTTTTTT. Complete variable domain (other parts from reference TRBV2 and TRBJ2-2): EPEVTQTPSHQVTQMGQEVILRCVPISNHLYFYWYRQILGQKVEFLVSFYNNEISEKSEIFDDQFSVERPDGSNFTLKIRSTKLEDSAMYFCASSEETSGYTGELFFGEGSRLTVL.